This T cell receptor (beta chain) was identified during a study of cytomegalovirus exposure and HLA in healthy donors. Points from the study as a whole: As a later analysis revealed, most CMV-associated TCR beta chains appeared HLA-restricted. HLA allele associations emerged for some 16,000 TCR beta sequences in a later analysis, at 0.05 false discovery rate. HLA-A and HLA-B allele assignments for most subjects were reportedly predicted accurately using TCR beta sequences.

The PCR used 60 Vbeta and 13 Jbeta primers. TCRdb's table, derived via immunoSEQ multiplex PCR, lists solely in-frame clones and lacks some. The table lists about 160,000 clones, 82% of them singletons, with approximately 12% in the top ten. Notes on this clone: The antigen is unknown.

V shed 2 bases and J shed 5 bases, with 9 bases lying between them. Germline CDR1 is MGHDK and CDR2 is SYGVNS. The CDR3 contains 13 residues. This sequence joins TRBV25-1 and TRBJ1-1, with D possibly being TRBD1 (5 bases). What was sequenced was PBMCs. The TCR originated in a man aged 50 to 59 in good health and CMV-seropositive. The CDR3 spells CASSEQGWTEAFF. CDR3 coding DNA: TGTGCCAGCAGTGAACAGGGTTGGACTGAAGCTTTCTTT.